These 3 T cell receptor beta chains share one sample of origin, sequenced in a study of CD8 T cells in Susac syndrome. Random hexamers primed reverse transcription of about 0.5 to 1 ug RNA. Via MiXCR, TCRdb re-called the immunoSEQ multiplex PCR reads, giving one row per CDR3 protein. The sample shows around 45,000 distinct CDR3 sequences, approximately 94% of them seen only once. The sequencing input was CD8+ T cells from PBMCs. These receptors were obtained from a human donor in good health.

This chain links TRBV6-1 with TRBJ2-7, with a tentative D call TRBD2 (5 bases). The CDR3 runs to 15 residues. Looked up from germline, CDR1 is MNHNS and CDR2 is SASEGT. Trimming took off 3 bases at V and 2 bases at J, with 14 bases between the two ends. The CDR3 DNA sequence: TGTGCCAGCAGTGAGAGTGGGAGCCTCACCTACGAGCAGTACTTC. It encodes CASSESGSLTYEQYF.

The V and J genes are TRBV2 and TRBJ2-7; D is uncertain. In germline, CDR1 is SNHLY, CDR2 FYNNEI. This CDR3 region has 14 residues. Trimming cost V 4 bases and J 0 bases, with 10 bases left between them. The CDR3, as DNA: TGTGCCAGCAGTGTATTGGCCATCTCCTACGAGCAGTACTTC. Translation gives CASSVLAISYEQYF.

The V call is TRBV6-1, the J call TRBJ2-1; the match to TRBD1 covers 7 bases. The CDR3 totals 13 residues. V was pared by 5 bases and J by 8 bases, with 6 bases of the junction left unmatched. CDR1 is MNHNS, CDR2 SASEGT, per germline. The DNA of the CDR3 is TGTGCCAGCAGTTGGCAGGGGGATTATGAGCAGTTCTTC. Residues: CASSWQGDYEQFF.